These T cell receptor beta chains were read from a single sample in a study of T cell responses to AZD1222 COVID-19 vaccine. Repertoires were generated with immunoSEQ multiplex PCR, while TCRdb's copy carries only in-frame clones and drops some. Here the sample spans about 270,000 clones, 85% to 95% being singletons. The sample in question was peripheral blood, obtained 28 days after the second AZD1222 dose. These receptors all come from an adult who received the AZD1222 COVID-19 vaccine. The CDR3 runs from the conserved cysteine through the conserved F or W. The D gene is left open where the match is weak. Expanded clones are given a class, and other clones once, few, many or no size at all.

v_gene	abundance	j_gene	d_gene	CDR3aa	CDR3nt
TRBV13	-	TRBJ2-7	-	CASRLAGTRYEQYF	TGTGCCAGCAGGTTAGCCGGGACTCGCTACGAGCAGTACTTC
TRBV4-1	-	TRBJ1-2	-	CASSSPAEGYGYTF	TGCGCCAGCAGCTCCCCCGCGGAGGGTTATGGCTACACCTTC
TRBV5-1	-	TRBJ1-2	-	CASSPGDTNYGYTF	TGCGCCAGCAGCCCGGGAGATACTAACTATGGCTACACCTTC
TRBV19	-	TRBJ1-5	TRBD1	CASCTGTASPQHF	TGTGCCAGTTGTACCGGGACAGCAAGCCCCCAGCATTTT
TRBV7-8	-	TRBJ1-4	TRBD1	CASSFPGTGDEKLFF	TGTGCCAGCAGCTTCCCCGGGACAGGGGATGAAAAACTGTTTTTT
TRBV6-6	-	TRBJ2-7	TRBD1	CASSYYDRENEQYF	TGTGCCAGCAGTTACTACGACAGGGAAAACGAGCAGTACTTC
TRBV13	once	TRBJ2-7	TRBD1	CASSLTGLAYEQYF	TGTGCCAGCAGTTTGACAGGGTTAGCCTACGAGCAGTACTTC
TRBV5-1	-	TRBJ1-6	-	CASSLNMEQVNSPLHF	TGCGCCAGCAGCTTGAACATGGAGCAAGTTAATTCACCCCTCCACTTT
TRBV27	-	TRBJ1-6	-	CASSWGALSSPLHF	TGTGCCAGCAGTTGGGGGGCCCTTAGTTCACCCCTCCACTTT
TRBV28	-	TRBJ2-7	TRBD2	CASSRLLAGLYEQYF	TGTGCCAGCAGCCGCCTGCTAGCGGGGCTTTACGAGCAGTACTTC
TRBV4-1	-	TRBJ1-2	-	CASSPLPPRQHRPYGYTF	TGCGCCAGCAGCCCCCTCCCCCCCAGGCAACACCGTCCCTATGGCTACACCTTC
TRBV6-5	-	TRBJ2-7	-	CASRKTGTHEQYF	TGTGCCAGCAGAAAAACAGGGACCCACGAGCAGTACTTC
TRBV27	once	TRBJ1-1	-	CASSSGNTEAFF	TGTGCCAGCAGCTCCGGGAATACTGAAGCTTTCTTT
TRBV5-1	-	TRBJ1-2	-	CASSPLIRDMYGYTF	TGCGCCAGCAGCCCGCTAATTAGGGATATGTATGGCTACACCTTC
TRBV3-1/TRBV3-2	once	TRBJ2-5	-	CASSLRGGVQETQYF	TGTGCCAGCAGCCTGAGGGGCGGGGTCCAAGAGACCCAGTACTTC
TRBV12-3/TRBV12-4	-	TRBJ2-7	-	CASSLVPSYEQYF	TGTGCCAGCAGCTTAGTCCCCTCCTACGAGCAGTACTTC
TRBV5-4	-	TRBJ1-1	-	CASSLAMGGRRNTEAFF	TGTGCCAGCAGCTTGGCCATGGGGGGGCGGCGAAACACTGAAGCTTTCTTT